A selection of T cell receptor beta chains follows, all from one sample in a study of blood T cell repertoires in COVID-19. Only in-frame clones appear in the TCRdb table, and some are missing; sequencing was by immunoSEQ multiplex PCR. The sample lists 300,000 or so clones, approximately 90% seen once, with around 3.5% in the top ten. The sample comprised peripheral blood. The source of these receptors is a woman between 35 and 50 years old with acute or convalescent COVID-19. CDR3s include the opening cysteine and the closing phenylalanine or tryptophan. A D gene is named only where the DNA matches it firmly.

CDR3 protein: CASSPGPGGYTF
CDR3 DNA: TGTGCCAGCAGCCCCGGCCCGGGGGGCTACACCTTC
J gene: TRBJ1-2
D gene: .
V gene: TRBV5-6

CDR3 protein: CASSLGRQGSSPLHF
CDR3 DNA: TGTGCCAGCAGCTTAGGAAGACAGGGTAGTTCACCCCTCCACTTT
J gene: TRBJ1-6
D gene: TRBD1
V gene: TRBV11-2

CDR3 protein: CASSNRDRGYSGNTIYF
CDR3 DNA: TGTGCCAGTAGTAACCGGGACAGGGGGTACTCTGGAAACACCATATATTTT
J gene: TRBJ1-3
D gene: TRBD1
V gene: TRBV19

CDR3 protein: CASSGRGVLNTGELFF
CDR3 DNA: TGTGCCAGCAGTGGTCGGGGGGTCCTGAACACCGGGGAGCTGTTTTTT
J gene: TRBJ2-2
D gene: TRBD2
V gene: TRBV2

CDR3 protein: CASSWDRGLTEAFF
CDR3 DNA: TGTGCCAGCAGTTGGGACAGGGGGCTAACTGAAGCTTTCTTT
J gene: TRBJ1-1
D gene: TRBD1
V gene: TRBV6-6

CDR3 protein: CASSSPGESNTIYF
CDR3 DNA: TGTGCCAGCAGTTCCCCAGGGGAGTCGAACACCATATATTTT
J gene: TRBJ1-3
D gene: .
V gene: TRBV6-5

CDR3 protein: CASRMYSQRQNIQYF
CDR3 DNA: TGTGCCAGCAGAATGTACAGCCAAAGACAAAACATTCAGTACTTC
J gene: TRBJ2-4
D gene: .
V gene: TRBV5-5

CDR3 protein: CASSYSGAARNTEAFF
CDR3 DNA: TGTGCCAGCAGTTATTCAGGGGCCGCAAGGAACACTGAAGCTTTCTTT
J gene: TRBJ1-1
D gene: .
V gene: TRBV6-5

CDR3 protein: CASSRLTATGETQYF
CDR3 DNA: TGTGCCAGTAGTCGACTGACGGCCACAGGAGAGACCCAGTACTTC
J gene: TRBJ2-5
D gene: .
V gene: TRBV19

CDR3 protein: CASSFVDRGGYGYTF
CDR3 DNA: TGTGCCAGCAGTTTCGTCGACAGGGGTGGCTATGGCTACACCTTC
J gene: TRBJ1-2
D gene: TRBD1
V gene: TRBV28

CDR3 protein: CASSSTRGIGENEQFF
CDR3 DNA: TGCGCCAGCAGCTCGACGCGGGGGATAGGGGAGAATGAGCAGTTCTTC
J gene: TRBJ2-1
D gene: TRBD2
V gene: TRBV4-1